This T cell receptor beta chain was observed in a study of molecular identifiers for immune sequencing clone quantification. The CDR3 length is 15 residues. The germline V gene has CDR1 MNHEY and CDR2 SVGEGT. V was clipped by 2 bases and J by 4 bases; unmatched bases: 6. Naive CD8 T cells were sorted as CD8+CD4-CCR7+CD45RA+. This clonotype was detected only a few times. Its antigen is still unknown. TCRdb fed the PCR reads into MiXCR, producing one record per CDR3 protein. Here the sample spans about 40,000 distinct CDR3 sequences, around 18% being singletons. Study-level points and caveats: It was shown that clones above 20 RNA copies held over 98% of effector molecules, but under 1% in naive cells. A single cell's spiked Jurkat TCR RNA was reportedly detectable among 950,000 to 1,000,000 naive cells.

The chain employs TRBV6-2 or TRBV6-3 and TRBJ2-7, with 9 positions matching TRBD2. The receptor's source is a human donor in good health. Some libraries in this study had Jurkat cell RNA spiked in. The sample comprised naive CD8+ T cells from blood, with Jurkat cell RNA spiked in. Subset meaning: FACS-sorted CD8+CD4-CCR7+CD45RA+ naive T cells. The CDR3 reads CASSYLAGGPYEQYF. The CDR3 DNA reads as TGTGCCAGCAGTTACCTGGCGGGAGGGCCGTACGAGCAGTACTTC.